This T cell receptor beta chain was sequenced in a study of human T cells and chemical hapten exposure. About the research overall: Diagnoses of alopecia areata, totalis or universalis occurred in mostly female patients.

Each CDR3 protein is one row after TCRdb ran MiXCR on the RACE reads. The sample gives approximately 52,000 distinct CDR3 sequences, roughly a tenth of which show up once; 11% to 15% is in the top ten. This clonotype was detected only a few times. Antigen specificity is unknown. Study-level findings and limits: Controls formed significantly fewer large CDR3 similarity clusters than expanded TCRs did. No alteration of TCRs above 1 in 1000 frequency was seen with DPC sensitization.

Time point described: pre-sensitization, week 0. The treatment: therapeutic diphenylcyclopropenone sensitization with weekly scalp DPC. Blood sampling preceded each patch test application. The TCR was taken from a woman aged 40 to 50 with alopecia areata. Some clones in this sample may be carry-over from other donors' samples. Source: whole blood, taken in connection with sensitization to the hapten diphenylcyclopropenone (DPC).

The CDR3, as DNA: TGCAGCGTTGAAATACCAAAAATAAACACAGATACGCAGTATTTT. Amino acids: CSVEIPKINTDTQYF. This rearrangement joins TRBV29-1 to TRBJ2-3, with unresolved D. This CDR3 has 15 residues. CDR1 and CDR2 from the germline V gene are SQVTM and ANQGSEA. The V and J ends lost 2 bases and 2 bases respectively, with 14 bases between them.